A selection of T cell receptor beta chains follows, all from one sample in a study of cytotoxic CD8 clonotypes in ibrutinib-treated CLL. Libraries were prepared by immunoSEQ multiplex PCR; TCRdb keeps only in-frame clonotypes and omits some of them. The sample contains about 300,000 clones, around 69% of which appear only once. The sequencing used PBMCs, collected at disease progression, from a patient treated with ibrutinib. The source is a human donor with chronic lymphocytic leukemia. Both conserved end residues are part of each CDR3. Fields, in order: clone size, V gene, D gene, J gene, CDR3 protein, CDR3 DNA. D genes are given only for firm matches. Clone size appears in some rows only: once, few, many, or a class for an expanded clone.

NA,TRBV28,TRBD2,TRBJ2-7,CASSQSRASGRGYEQYF,TGTGCCAGCAGTCAATCCCGGGCTAGCGGGAGGGGTTACGAGCAGTACTTC
once,TRBV6-4,NA,TRBJ2-1,CASSAGSPLYNEQFF,TGTGCCAGCAGCGCCGGGAGCCCCCTTTACAATGAGCAGTTCTTC
NA,TRBV19,TRBD2,TRBJ2-3,CATRAGGNTDTQYF,TGTGCCACCCGAGCGGGGGGCAACACAGATACGCAGTATTTT
once,TRBV7-9,TRBD2,TRBJ2-2,CASSSVAGVGELFF,TGTGCCAGCAGCTCCGTAGCGGGAGTAGGGGAGCTGTTTTTT
NA,TRBV29-1,TRBD1,TRBJ2-7,CSVEVPGTGRYEQYF,TGCAGCGTTGAGGTCCCCGGGACAGGACGCTACGAGCAGTACTTC
few,TRBV9,NA,TRBJ1-1,CASSPRTAGNTEAFF,TGTGCCAGCAGCCCCCGGACAGCGGGGAACACTGAAGCTTTCTTT
NA,TRBV6-5,TRBD2,TRBJ2-7,CASSYSSSGTDEQYF,TGTGCCAGCAGTTACTCTTCTAGCGGGACGGACGAGCAGTACTTC
NA,TRBV7-2,NA,TRBJ1-1,CASSLGVDGGTEAFF,TGTGCCAGCAGCTTAGGGGTGGACGGGGGCACTGAAGCTTTCTTT
few,TRBV29-1,NA,TRBJ1-2,CSVDPGYYGYTF,TGCAGCGTTGATCCAGGGTACTATGGCTACACCTTC
NA,TRBV12-5,NA,TRBJ2-7,CASGPRGGHPSYEQYF,TGTGCTAGTGGGCCCCGGGGCGGTCACCCCTCCTACGAGCAGTACTTC
NA,TRBV4-1,TRBD2,TRBJ2-7,CASSPTSGTSYEQYF,TGCGCCAGCAGCCCGACTAGCGGGACTTCCTACGAGCAGTACTTC
NA,TRBV5-1,NA,TRBJ1-3,CASSFGFGDTIYF,TGCGCCAGCAGCTTTGGGTTCGGCGACACCATATATTTT
NA,TRBV7-3,NA,TRBJ1-1,CASSPGTANTEAFF,TGTGCCAGCAGCCCGGGGACCGCGAACACTGAAGCTTTCTTT
NA,TRBV12-5,NA,TRBJ2-1,CASASGDPGSEQFF,TGTGCTAGTGCTTCCGGAGACCCTGGAAGTGAGCAGTTCTTC
NA,TRBV7-8,TRBD1,TRBJ1-1,CASSTRDRVNTEAFF,TGTGCCAGCAGCACCCGGGACAGAGTTAACACTGAAGCTTTCTTT
few,TRBV2,NA,TRBJ1-2,CASSEWGGEGSGYTF,TGTGCCAGCAGTGAATGGGGTGGAGAGGGAAGCGGCTACACCTTC
NA,TRBV7-8,TRBD1,TRBJ1-2,CASSFFRDRTSGGYTF,TGTGCCAGCAGCTTCTTCCGGGACAGGACTAGCGGGGGCTACACCTTC
NA,TRBV2,NA,TRBJ2-4,CASSEASRSMDF,TGTGCCAGCAGTGAAGCCTCTAGATCCATGGACTTC
once,TRBV5-1,NA,TRBJ2-5,CASRRAETQYF,TGCGCCAGCAGGCGGGCAGAGACCCAGTACTTC
once,TRBV29-1,TRBD1,TRBJ2-4,CSVDARDSKNIQYF,TGCAGCGTTGACGCCCGGGACAGCAAAAACATTCAGTACTTC
few,TRBV2,NA,TRBJ1-2,CAIRAGSTLYGYTF,TGTGCCATCCGAGCGGGTTCTACCCTCTATGGCTACACCTTC
few,TRBV29-1,NA,TRBJ2-1,CSVEGGYNEQFF,TGCAGCGTGGAAGGGGGGTACAATGAGCAGTTCTTC
few,TRBV9,TRBD2,TRBJ2-5,CASSVASGSVETQYF,TGTGCCAGCAGCGTAGCTAGCGGGAGCGTCGAGACCCAGTACTTC
few,TRBV9,NA,TRBJ2-7,CASSQGSYEQYF,TGTGCCAGCAGCCAAGGCAGCTACGAGCAGTACTTC
NA,TRBV7-9,TRBD2,TRBJ2-5,CASSGLLAGGETQYF,TGTGCCAGCAGCGGTCTACTAGCGGGAGGGGAGACCCAGTACTTC
NA,TRBV19,NA,TRBJ1-1,CASSIIGVTEAFF,TGTGCCAGTAGTATTATCGGGGTTACTGAAGCTTTCTTT
NA,TRBV7-2,TRBD2,TRBJ2-7,CASSFRREGFYEQYF,TGTGCCAGCAGCTTCCGGCGGGAGGGGTTTTACGAGCAGTACTTC
NA,TRBV11-1,NA,TRBJ2-5,CASSFPGFGRKETQYF,TGTGCCAGCAGCTTCCCGGGGTTTGGCAGAAAAGAGACCCAGTACTTC
few,TRBV6-5,NA,TRBJ2-1,CASSPWQGYNEQFF,TGTGCCAGCAGCCCGTGGCAGGGATACAATGAGCAGTTCTTC
NA,TRBV18,NA,TRBJ2-2,CASSPLSGELFF,TGTGCCAGCTCACCGCTATCCGGGGAGCTGTTTTTT
NA,TRBV5-1,NA,TRBJ1-1,CASRADLNTEAFF,TGCGCCAGTAGGGCAGACTTGAACACTGAAGCTTTCTTT
NA,TRBV28,NA,TRBJ2-7,CASSLQLVWNF,TGTGCCAGCAGTTTGCAACTAGTGTGGAACTTC